This TCR beta chain appears in the sequencing data of a study of cytomegalovirus exposure and HLA in healthy donors. Study overall: Out of 150 million to 200 million T cells, an earlier analysis found around 120 million unique TCR beta sequences in total.

PCR primers comprised 60 Vbeta and 13 Jbeta primers. The repertoire was sequenced with immunoSEQ multiplex PCR; TCRdb's copy has only in-frame clones and lacks some. The data contain some 180,000 clones, 85% of them singletons. Study-wide results and limits: Reports credit the classifier with highly specific, highly sensitive diagnosis of cytomegalovirus status.

In regard to this clone: Its target is unknown.

The sequence was obtained from a woman between 45 and 60 years old in good health and CMV-seronegative. What was sequenced was PBMCs.

CDR3 sequence (DNA): TGTGCCAGTAGGGTTGGCGGGAGCTCCTACGAGCAGTACTTC. Amino acids: CASRVGGSSYEQYF. The V gene is TRBV19, the J gene TRBJ2-7, with 7 bases lining up with TRBD2. The CDR3 is 14 amino acids. Germline CDR1 LNHDA, CDR2 SQIVND (reference sequence). The V gene end was trimmed by 6 bases and the J gene end by 0 bases; junction bases not matched to a gene: 5.